This T cell receptor beta chain was found in a study of T cell repertoires in cytomegalovirus infection (dated by TCRdb to the late 2010s). About the study as a whole: The HLA type of each donor mattered for the analysis, because public TCR beta signatures pointed to carriage of CMV infection along with the matching HLA type.

The data were produced on an Illumina HiSeq 1500. TCRdb applied fastp at Q25 and MiXCR to the public reads, then kept only in-frame beta chains. Rows with a matching CDR3 protein are joined into one entry that keeps the most common DNA and genes. Here the sample has roughly 760,000 distinct CDR3 sequences; approximately 34% occur a single time. The ten largest clones take up roughly 2.8% of the sample. Broad study findings and their caveats: In both this cohort and an independent roughly 400-donor cohort, the cumulative frequency of public TCR beta family members distinguished carriers of CMV infection plus the relevant HLA type. The ex vivo response was dominated by HLA-C-restricted CMV-specific TCR beta clonotypes, which also provided the single most frequent clonotype in two of eight donors.

Worth noting for this clonotype: Its specific antigen is unknown. The junction shows a germline mismatch at one end, possibly a read error.

The material sequenced was PBMCs. This clonotype was obtained from a human donor in good health (CMV status not recorded). Some clones in this sample may be carry-over from other donors' samples.

The CDR3 region: CASSFRGRRLAGQADTQYF. The sequenced DNA: TGTGCCAGCAGCTTCAGGGGGCGACGCCTAGCGGGGCAAGCAGATACTCAGTATTTT. The chain uses TRBV7-9 and TRBJ2-3; TRBD2 is a possible D gene, resting on 9 matching bases. The CDR3, cysteine through phenylalanine, is 19 amino acids long. The retained sequence is limited to the CDR3, 57 bases, with the frame set at the first base. According to the germline V gene (reference sequence), CDR1 reads SEHNR and CDR2 reads FQNEAQ. The CDR3, completed at both ends by the reference TRBV7-9 and TRBJ2-3 genes, gives the full variable domain DTGVSQNPRHKITKRGQNVTFRCDPISEHNRLYWYRQTLGQGPEFLTYFQNEAQLEKSRLLSDRFSAERPKGSFSTLEIQRTEQGDSAMYLCASSFRGRRLAGQADTQYFGPGTRLTVL.